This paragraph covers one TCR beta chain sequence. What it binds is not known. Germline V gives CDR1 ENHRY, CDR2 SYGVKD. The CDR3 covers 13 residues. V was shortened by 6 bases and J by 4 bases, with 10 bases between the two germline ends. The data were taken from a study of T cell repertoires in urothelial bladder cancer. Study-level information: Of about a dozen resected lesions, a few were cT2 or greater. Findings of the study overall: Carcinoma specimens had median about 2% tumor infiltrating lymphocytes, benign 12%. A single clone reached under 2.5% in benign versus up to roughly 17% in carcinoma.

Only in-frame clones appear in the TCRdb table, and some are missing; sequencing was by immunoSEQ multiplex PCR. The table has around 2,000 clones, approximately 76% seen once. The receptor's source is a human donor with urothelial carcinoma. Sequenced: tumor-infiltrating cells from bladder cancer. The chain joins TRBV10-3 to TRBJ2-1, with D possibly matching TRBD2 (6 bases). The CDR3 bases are TGTGCCATCAGGTTAGCGGAATACAATGAGCAGTTCTTC. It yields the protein CAIRLAEYNEQFF.